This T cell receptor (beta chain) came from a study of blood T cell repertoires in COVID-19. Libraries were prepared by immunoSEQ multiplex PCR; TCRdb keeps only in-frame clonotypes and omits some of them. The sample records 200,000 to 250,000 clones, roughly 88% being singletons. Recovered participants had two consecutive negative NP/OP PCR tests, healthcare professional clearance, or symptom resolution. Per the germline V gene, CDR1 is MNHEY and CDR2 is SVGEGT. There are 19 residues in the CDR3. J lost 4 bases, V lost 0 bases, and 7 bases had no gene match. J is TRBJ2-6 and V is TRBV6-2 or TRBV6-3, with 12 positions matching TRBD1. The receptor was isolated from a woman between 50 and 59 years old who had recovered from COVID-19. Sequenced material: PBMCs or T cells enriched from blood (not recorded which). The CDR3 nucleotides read TGTGCCAGCAGTTACTCGAGGGGACAGGGGGCTAGAGGGGCCAACGTCCTGACTTTC. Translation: CASSYSRGQGARGANVLTF.